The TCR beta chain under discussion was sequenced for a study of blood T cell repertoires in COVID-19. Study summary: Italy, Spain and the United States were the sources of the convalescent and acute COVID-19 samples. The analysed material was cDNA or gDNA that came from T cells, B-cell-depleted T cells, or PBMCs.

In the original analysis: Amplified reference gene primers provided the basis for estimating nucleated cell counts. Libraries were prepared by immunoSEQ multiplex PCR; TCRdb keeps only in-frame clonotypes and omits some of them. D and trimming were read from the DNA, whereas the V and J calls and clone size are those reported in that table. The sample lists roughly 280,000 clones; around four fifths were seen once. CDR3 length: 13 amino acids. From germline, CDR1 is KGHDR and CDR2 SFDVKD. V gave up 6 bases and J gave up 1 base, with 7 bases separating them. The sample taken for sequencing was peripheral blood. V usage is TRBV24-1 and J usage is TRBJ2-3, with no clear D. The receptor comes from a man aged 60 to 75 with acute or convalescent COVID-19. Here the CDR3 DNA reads TGTGCCACCAGTATTCCTGGCACAGATACGCAGTATTTT. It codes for CATSIPGTDTQYF.